In its sample, the clone carrying this T cell receptor beta chain was seen many times. Its specificity is unknown. This record belongs to a study of molecular identifiers for immune sequencing clone quantification. Methods described previously, with TCR primers listed, were used for bulk TCR libraries. Each CDR3 protein gets one entry after TCRdb re-called the PCR reads with MiXCR. The repertoire holds just over 95,000 distinct CDR3 sequences, with around 24% as singletons. Sorted cell numbers of roughly 19,000 to 1,000,000, with 10%, 30% or 50% RNA, served as input for naive CD8 libraries. Naive CD8 T cell sorting was performed on the CD8+CD4-CCR7+CD45RA+ phenotype. This CDR3 has 15 residues. V lost 0 bases, J lost 2 bases, and 11 bases lay in between. Looked up from germline, CDR1 is ENHRY and CDR2 is SYGVKD. Findings and limits, study-wide: Same-barcode identical TCR molecules could make highly expanded clones look smaller than they are.

This TCR was sampled from a human donor in good health. Some libraries in this study had Jurkat cell RNA spiked in. V is TRBV10-3 and J is TRBJ2-7; either TRBD1 or TRBD2 may supply D (5 bases each). Sequencing was done on a sample of naive CD8+ T cells from blood, with Jurkat cell RNA spiked in. Subset in this sample: FACS-sorted CD8+CD4-CCR7+CD45RA+ naive T cells. CDR3 DNA sequence: TGTGCCATCAGTGAGTCGTTGGGACCCCCCTACGAGCAGTACTTC. Its translation is CAISESLGPPYEQYF.